This T cell receptor (beta chain) was captured in a study of blood T cell repertoires in COVID-19. Study-level information: Some COVID-19 samples were acute and others convalescent; all came from the United States, Italy and Spain. T cells, B-cell-depleted T cells, or PBMCs provided the cDNA or gDNA that served as material.

Cohorts were assigned according to the clinical history that participants reported. Donors in Cohort 3 counted as recovered after two negative PCRs, clearance, or symptom resolution. Clones were read by immunoSEQ multiplex PCR, and TCRdb kept only the in-frame ones, dropping some. The table records more than 250,000 clones, approximately 90% of them present only once. The CDR3 covers 13 residues. CDR1 is MNHEY, CDR2 SVGAGI, per germline. V shed 6 bases and J shed 4 bases, with 10 bases lying between them. The sample taken for sequencing was PBMCs or T cells enriched from blood (not recorded which). This receptor was obtained from a woman in her 40s who had recovered from COVID-19. The chain has TRBV6-5 and TRBJ1-5; D gene unclear. CDR3: CASRGLWNQPQHF. The DNA for the CDR3 is TGTGCCAGCAGGGGCCTTTGGAATCAGCCCCAGCATTTT.